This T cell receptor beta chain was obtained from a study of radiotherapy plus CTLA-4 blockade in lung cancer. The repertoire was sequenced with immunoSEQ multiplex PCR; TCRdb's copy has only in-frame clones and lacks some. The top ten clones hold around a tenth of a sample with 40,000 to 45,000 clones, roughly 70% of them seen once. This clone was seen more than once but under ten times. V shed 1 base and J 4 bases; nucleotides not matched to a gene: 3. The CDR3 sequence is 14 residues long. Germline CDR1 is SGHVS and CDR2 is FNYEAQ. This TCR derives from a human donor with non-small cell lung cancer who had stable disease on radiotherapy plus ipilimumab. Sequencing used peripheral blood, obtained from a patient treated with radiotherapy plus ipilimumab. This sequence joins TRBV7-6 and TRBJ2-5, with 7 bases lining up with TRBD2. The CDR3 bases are TGTGCCAGCAGCTTAGAATGGGGGGGAGAGACCCAGTACTTC. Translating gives CASSLEWGGETQYF.